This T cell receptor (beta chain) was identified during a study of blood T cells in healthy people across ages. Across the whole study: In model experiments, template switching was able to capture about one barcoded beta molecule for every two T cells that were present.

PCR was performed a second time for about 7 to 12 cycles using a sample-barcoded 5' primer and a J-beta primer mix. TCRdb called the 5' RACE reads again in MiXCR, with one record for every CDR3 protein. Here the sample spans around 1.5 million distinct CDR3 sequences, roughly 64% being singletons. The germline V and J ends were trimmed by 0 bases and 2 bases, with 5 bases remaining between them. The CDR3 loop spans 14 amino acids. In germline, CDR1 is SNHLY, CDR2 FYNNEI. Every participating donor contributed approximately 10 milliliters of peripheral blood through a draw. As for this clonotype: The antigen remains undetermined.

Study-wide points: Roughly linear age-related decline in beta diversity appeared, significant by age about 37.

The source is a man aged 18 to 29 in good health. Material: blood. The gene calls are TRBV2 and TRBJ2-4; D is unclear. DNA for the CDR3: TGTGCCAGCAGTGAAGCCGACCCCAAAAACATTCAGTACTTC. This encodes CASSEADPKNIQYF.